This T cell receptor (beta chain) was profiled in a study of response to subunit inactivated influenza vaccine. TCRdb reanalysed the RT-PCR reads using MiXCR and keeps one entry per CDR3 protein. This table holds 500,000 to 600,000 distinct CDR3 sequences, approximately 16% found once. In germline, CDR1 is LGHNA, CDR2 YNFKEQ. CDR3 length: 14 amino acids. V lost 0 bases and J lost 4, with 9 bases in between. This clonotype was picked up many times. The source of this sequence is a man aged 50 to 75 who received an inactivated influenza vaccine. The chain carries TRBV4-2 and TRBJ1-2, with a weak D call TRBD1 (5 bases). The input for sequencing was CD4+ T cells sorted from PBMCs, taken around 25 months after vaccination. CDR3: CASSQDRGTYGYTF. The DNA of the CDR3 is TGTGCCAGCAGCCAAGATCGGGGGACCTATGGCTACACCTTC.